Listed below are T cell receptor beta chains from one sample, sequenced in a study of beta chain features in type 1 diabetes. Sequenced by immunoSEQ multiplex PCR; TCRdb stores in-frame clones only, minus some. This repertoire shows approximately 150,000 clones, under 11% found once; its top ten account for 1.3%. Sequences were obtained from naive CD4+ T cells from blood. All receptors come from a man aged 18 to 29 in good health. CDR3s include the opening cysteine and the closing phenylalanine or tryptophan. D genes are given only for firm matches. Rows may omit the clone size; those that give it use once, few, many or a size class.

TRBJ1-5,TRBD1,NA,TRBV30,CAWGKGGHQPQHF,TGTGCCTGGGGAAAAGGGGGCCATCAGCCCCAGCATTTT
TRBJ2-3,TRBD2,NA,TRBV13,CASSPPSGGRTDTQYF,TGTGCCAGCAGCCCACCCAGCGGGGGTAGGACAGATACGCAGTATTTT
TRBJ2-3,TRBD2,few,TRBV15,CATSTLAGGFTDTQYF,TGTGCCACCAGCACACTAGCGGGGGGGTTCACAGATACGCAGTATTTT
TRBJ2-1,NA,few,TRBV6-6,CASSRVQGSSNEQFF,TGTGCCAGCAGCCGAGTACAGGGATCGAGCAATGAGCAGTTCTTC
TRBJ2-6,NA,few,TRBV4-2,CASSQDVEGLILSGANVLTF,TGTGCCAGCAGCCAAGATGTAGAGGGCCTAATCCTCTCTGGGGCCAACGTCCTGACTTTC
TRBJ2-5,NA,few,TRBV7-7,CASSFSVQETQYF,TGTGCCAGCAGCTTCTCCGTTCAAGAGACCCAGTACTTC
TRBJ1-4,NA,NA,TRBV4-1,CASSQDRTNEKLFF,TGCGCCAGCAGCCAGGACAGAACTAATGAAAAACTGTTTTTT
TRBJ2-7,TRBD2,NA,TRBV7-9,CASSFQREAYEQYF,TGTGCCAGCAGCTTCCAGCGGGAGGCCTACGAGCAGTACTTC
TRBJ2-3,TRBD2,few,TRBV30,CAWSVRGSGGAGDTQYF,TGTGCCTGGAGTGTACGGGGTAGCGGGGGGGCGGGAGATACGCAGTATTTT
TRBJ1-3,NA,few,TRBV14,CASSQAINTIYF,TGTGCCAGCAGCCAAGCAATCAACACCATATATTTT
TRBJ2-7,NA,many,TRBV6-5,CASSEGYEQYF,TGTGCCAGCAGCGAGGGCTACGAGCAGTACTTC
TRBJ2-5,TRBD2,NA,TRBV9,CASSVDRASGGRETQYF,TGTGCCAGCAGCGTAGACCGAGCTAGCGGGGGTCGAGAGACCCAGTACTTC
TRBJ2-7,TRBD2,few,TRBV9,CASSVGSGGADEQYF,TGTGCCAGCAGCGTGGGTAGCGGGGGGGCCGACGAGCAGTACTTC
TRBJ1-2,TRBD1,few,TRBV4-1,CASSQPDRDNYGYTF,TGCGCCAGCAGCCAACCGGACAGGGATAACTATGGCTACACCTTC
TRBJ2-5,NA,many,TRBV7-9,CASSLGLKETQYF,TGTGCCAGCAGCCTAGGTCTAAAGGAGACCCAGTACTTC
TRBJ2-7,TRBD2,few,TRBV7-3,CASRPTSGGYEQYF,TGTGCCAGCAGACCGACTAGCGGGGGCTACGAGCAGTACTTC
TRBJ1-5,NA,NA,TRBV27,CASSFYSNQPQHF,TGTGCCAGCAGTTTCTATAGCAATCAGCCCCAGCATTTT
TRBJ2-1,TRBD2,many,TRBV7-2,CASSFQRGVNNEQFF,TGTGCCAGCAGCTTCCAGCGGGGGGTAAACAATGAGCAGTTCTTC
TRBJ2-1,TRBD2,few,TRBV7-2,CASSPHVAGGTYEQFF,TGTGCCAGCAGCCCCCATGTGGCGGGGGGCACCTATGAGCAGTTCTTC
TRBJ1-4,TRBD1,few,TRBV28,CASSQRDSGQNEKLFF,TGTGCCAGCAGTCAACGGGACAGCGGACAGAATGAAAAACTGTTTTTT
TRBJ1-2,TRBD1,NA,TRBV7-2,CASSFGQGAFYGYTF,TGTGCCAGCAGCTTCGGACAGGGGGCTTTCTATGGCTACACCTTC
TRBJ1-5,TRBD1,few,TRBV6-1,CASSEVGTVSNQPQHF,TGTGCCAGCAGTGAAGTAGGGACAGTTAGCAATCAGCCCCAGCATTTT
TRBJ1-6,NA,NA,TRBV30,CAWSETGSPLHF,TGTGCCTGGAGTGAAACAGGGTCACCCCTCCACTTT
TRBJ1-1,NA,NA,TRBV5-6,CASSLERYRDTEAFF,TGTGCCAGCAGCTTGGAGAGGTACAGGGACACTGAAGCTTTCTTT
TRBJ1-5,NA,few,TRBV25-1,CASSESGNSNQPQHF,TGTGCCAGCAGTGAATCAGGGAATAGCAATCAGCCCCAGCATTTT
TRBJ1-4,NA,few,TRBV5-6,CASSLAGNNEKLFF,TGTGCCAGCAGCTTGGCAGGGAATAATGAAAAACTGTTTTTT
TRBJ2-5,TRBD1,few,TRBV10-3,CAITPGQGETQYF,TGTGCCATCACCCCGGGACAGGGGGAGACCCAGTACTTC
TRBJ1-2,NA,few,TRBV6-5,CASSFRGWGYTF,TGTGCCAGCAGTTTCAGGGGCTGGGGCTACACCTTC
TRBJ2-7,NA,many,TRBV30,CAWKVGRREQYF,TGTGCCTGGAAGGTGGGGCGGAGAGAGCAGTACTTC
TRBJ2-7,NA,NA,TRBV19,CASSFRESSYEQYF,TGTGCCAGTAGTTTCCGGGAGAGCTCCTACGAGCAGTACTTC
TRBJ1-5,NA,few,TRBV19,CASSLTRTASRQPQHF,TGTGCCAGTAGTCTTACCCGGACAGCCTCACGGCAGCCCCAGCATTTT
TRBJ2-1,NA,few,TRBV7-9,CASSLIEQFF,TGTGCCAGCAGCCTAATAGAGCAGTTCTTC
TRBJ2-5,TRBD2,NA,TRBV10-2,CASSETSGGPQYF,TGCGCCAGCAGTGAGACTAGCGGGGGGCCCCAATACTTC
TRBJ2-5,NA,many,TRBV13,CASSLHPAGQGTQYF,TGTGCCAGCAGCCTACACCCGGCAGGCCAGGGGACCCAGTACTTC
TRBJ2-1,TRBD2,few,TRBV27,CASSLELAGAYEQFF,TGTGCCAGCAGTTTAGAACTAGCGGGGGCCTATGAGCAGTTCTTC
TRBJ1-3,NA,few,TRBV27,CASMSQGGNTIYF,TGTGCCAGCATGAGCCAGGGTGGTAACACCATATATTTT
TRBJ2-3,TRBD2,NA,TRBV5-5,CASSSTTSGVRDTQYF,TGTGCCAGCAGCTCCACGACTAGCGGGGTCCGGGATACGCAGTATTTT
TRBJ1-5,NA,few,TRBV19,CASSMGGFGNQPQHF,TGTGCCAGTAGTATGGGAGGGTTCGGCAATCAGCCCCAGCATTTT
TRBJ2-4,NA,NA,TRBV18,CASSPRDNLAKNIQYF,TGTGCCAGCTCACCCCGGGACAACCTAGCCAAAAACATTCAGTACTTC
TRBJ2-5,TRBD1,few,TRBV29-1,CSASDRGGGLETQYF,TGCAGCGCCTCGGACAGGGGGGGTGGGTTGGAGACCCAGTACTTC
TRBJ2-1,TRBD2,few,TRBV5-1,CASSREGTYNEQFF,TGCGCCAGCAGCAGGGAGGGGACCTACAATGAGCAGTTCTTC
TRBJ1-2,TRBD1,few,TRBV7-9,CASSPDRVYGYTF,TGTGCCAGCAGCCCGGACAGGGTCTATGGCTACACCTTC
TRBJ1-1,TRBD1,few,TRBV7-8,CASSLTDRGAFF,TGTGCCAGCAGCTTAACAGACAGGGGAGCTTTCTTT
TRBJ2-1,NA,NA,TRBV2,CASSQNNEQFF,TGTGCCAGCAGCCAGAACAATGAGCAGTTCTTC
TRBJ2-7,NA,few,TRBV7-2,CASSLGGPSYEQYF,TGTGCCAGCAGCTTAGGCGGCCCCTCCTACGAGCAGTACTTC
TRBJ1-2,NA,NA,TRBV5-8,CASSLNPGGEGYTF,TGTGCCAGCAGCTTGAACCCGGGAGGTGAAGGCTACACCTTC